This T cell receptor beta chain was recorded in a study of T cell repertoires in cytomegalovirus infection. At the level of the study: Recently identified HLA-C-restricted CMV epitopes and well-studied HLA-B-restricted CMV epitopes were used by the study.

Per the germline V gene, CDR1 is SQVTM and CDR2 is ANQGSEA. V lost 3 bases, J lost 2 bases, and 5 bases stayed unmatched. The CDR3 loop spans 14 amino acids. MiXCR, applied by TCRdb to the reads, yields one record per CDR3 protein. The sample contains 100,000 or so distinct CDR3 sequences, less than 30% of which appear only once. The study, taken as a whole, reports: The ex vivo response showed dominance by HLA-C-restricted CMV-specific TCR beta clonotypes.

For this clonotype: Its target is not known.

The sample was CD8+ T cells from cultured PBMCs, taken from culture after CMV antigen stimulation. This clonotype was obtained from a human donor in good health (CMV status not recorded). Some clones in this sample may be carry-over from other donors' samples. The V and J genes are TRBV29-1 and TRBJ1-1, with 8 nucleotides matching TRBD1. The CDR3 here is CSVDWTGTNTEAFF. The CDR3 nucleotides read TGCAGCGTTGACTGGACAGGGACTAACACTGAAGCTTTCTTT.